This T cell receptor beta chain was identified during a study of human T cells and chemical hapten exposure. Study-level background: Researchers reported sensitizing a roughly 2 cm by roughly 2 cm upper inner arm skin site with 2% DPC. Enrolled patients were predominantly female and had alopecia areata, totalis or universalis. Overall study findings and caveats: TCRs exceeding 1 in 1000 frequency stayed unchanged with DPC sensitization. PT1 expanded TCR counts correlated positively with patch test score.

TCRdb ran MiXCR on the RACE reads and lists one entry per CDR3 protein. The sample carries just over 350,000 distinct CDR3 sequences, about 6% recorded once. Time point defined: patch test 2, 6 weeks after DPC sensitization. Sample treatment: therapeutic diphenylcyclopropenone sensitization with weekly scalp DPC. With respect to this clonotype: Its antigen remains unidentified.

V was trimmed by 0 bases and J by 2 bases, leaving 8 bases between them. Per the germline V gene, CDR1 is MGHRA and CDR2 is YSYEKL. CDR3 length: 14 residues. The material was whole blood, obtained in connection with sensitization to the hapten diphenylcyclopropenone (DPC). The V call is TRBV4-1, the J call TRBJ2-7; no clear D. This TCR came from a woman aged 18-35 years with alopecia areata. Some clones in this sample may be carry-over from other donors' samples. CDR3 bases: TGCGCCAGCAGCCAAGATCCGGCCCCCTACGAGCAGTACTTC. Its translation is CASSQDPAPYEQYF.